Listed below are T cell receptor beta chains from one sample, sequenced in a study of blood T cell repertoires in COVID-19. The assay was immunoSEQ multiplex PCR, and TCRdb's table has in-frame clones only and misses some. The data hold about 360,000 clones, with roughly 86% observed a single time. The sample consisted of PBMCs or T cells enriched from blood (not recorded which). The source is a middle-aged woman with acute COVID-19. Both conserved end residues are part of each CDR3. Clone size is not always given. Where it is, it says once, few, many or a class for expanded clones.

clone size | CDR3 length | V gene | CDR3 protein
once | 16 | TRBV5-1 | CASSFTPGGPGETQYF
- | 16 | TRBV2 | CASRGGQDRSNSPLHF
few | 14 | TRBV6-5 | CASSYDILNYGYTF
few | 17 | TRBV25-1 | CASSERLSGGAEDTQYF
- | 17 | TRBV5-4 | CASSFGTAGTTNEKLFF
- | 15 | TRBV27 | CASSRRQEIDYGYTF
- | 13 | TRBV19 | CASSAGSGNTIYF
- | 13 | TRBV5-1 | CASRDSLNTEAFF
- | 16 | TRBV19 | CASSLPTGENTGELFF
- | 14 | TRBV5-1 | CASSLQQTYNEQFF
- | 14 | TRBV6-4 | CASSRQGWPYEQYF
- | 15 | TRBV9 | CASSVGGGSGNTIYF
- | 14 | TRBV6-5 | CASSYRDRVYEQYF
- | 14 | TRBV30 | CAWSNGQNNSPLHF
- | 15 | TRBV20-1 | CSASRGFRVNTEAFF
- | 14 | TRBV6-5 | CASSSFGGNGEAFF
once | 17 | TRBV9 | CASSVALAGGATGELFF
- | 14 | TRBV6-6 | CASSPGQSNQPQHF
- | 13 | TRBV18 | CASSRGPKQPQHF
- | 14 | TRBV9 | CASSPAGVENTIYF
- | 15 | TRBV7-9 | CASSLRRGPTYEQYF
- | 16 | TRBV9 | CASSEGERTTNEKLFF
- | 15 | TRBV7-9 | CASSRTGIDGYEQYF